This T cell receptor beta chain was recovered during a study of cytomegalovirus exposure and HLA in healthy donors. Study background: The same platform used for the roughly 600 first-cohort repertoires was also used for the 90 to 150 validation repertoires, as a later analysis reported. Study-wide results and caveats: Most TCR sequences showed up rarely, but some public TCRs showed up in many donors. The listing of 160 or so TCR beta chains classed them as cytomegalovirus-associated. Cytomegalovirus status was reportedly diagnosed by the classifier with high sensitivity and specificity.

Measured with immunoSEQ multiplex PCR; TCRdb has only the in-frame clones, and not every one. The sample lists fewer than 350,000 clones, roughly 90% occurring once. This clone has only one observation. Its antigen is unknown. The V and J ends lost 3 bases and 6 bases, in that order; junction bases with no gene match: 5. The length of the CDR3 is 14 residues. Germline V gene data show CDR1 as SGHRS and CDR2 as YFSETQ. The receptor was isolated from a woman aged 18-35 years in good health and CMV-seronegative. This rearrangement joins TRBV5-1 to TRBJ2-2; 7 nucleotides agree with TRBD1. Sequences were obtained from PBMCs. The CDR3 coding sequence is TGCGCCAGCAGCTACAGGGGTGAGGCCGGGGAGCTGTTTTTT. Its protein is CASSYRGEAGELFF.